One and the same sample provided the 11 T cell receptor beta chains below, sequenced in a study of somatic mutations in cytotoxic T cells in rheumatoid arthritis. Clones were sequenced by immunoSEQ multiplex PCR, and TCRdb holds only the in-frame ones, with some missing. Altogether 8,000 to 13,000 clones are present, around 81% being singletons, with the ten largest covering around 20%. Sequenced material: CD8+ T cells sorted from blood. Every receptor here comes from a woman aged 50 to 60 in good health.

The genes are TRBV6-1 and TRBJ1-1; no clear D gene. The CDR3 extends over 12 amino acids. Trimming removed 5 bases at V and 2 bases at J, with 6 bases between. Per germline, CDR1 MNHNS and CDR2 SASEGT. The CDR3 sequence is CASSPKNTEAFF. As DNA, the CDR3 is TGTGCCAGCAGTCCTAAAAACACTGAAGCTTTCTTT.

This rearrangement joins TRBV6-1 to TRBJ2-7; 8 bases match TRBD2. Losses at the gene ends were 6 bases for V and 4 bases for J; bases not matched to a gene: 5. CDR3 length equals 13 residues. Per germline, CDR1 MNHNS and CDR2 SASEGT. The chain's CDR3 is CASRHRGGYEQYF. CDR3 sequence (DNA): TGTGCCAGCAGACATCGGGGGGGGTACGAGCAGTACTTC.

The CDR3: CASSSPRDSPSYEQYF. DNA for the CDR3: TGTGCCAGCAGTTCCCCCCGGGACTCTCCCTCCTACGAGCAGTACTTC. The chain employs TRBV27 and TRBJ2-7; tentative D call: TRBD2 (6 bases). The ends were cut back, 4 bases at V and 0 bases at J, with 16 bases in the middle. The CDR3 loop spans 16 amino acids. Germline CDR1 and CDR2: MNHEY and SMNVEV (reference sequence).

The J gene is TRBJ2-1, the V gene TRBV13, with 10 bases aligning to TRBD2. This CDR3 spans 14 amino acids. The germline gives CDR1 PRHDT, CDR2 FYEKMQ (reference sequence). Unmatched junction bases numbered 9, after V lost 8 bases and J lost 8 bases. CDR3 coding DNA: TGTGCCAGCTCCAAGGGAGCGGGGGGGGATGAGCAGTTCTTC. Translated, it gives CASSKGAGGDEQFF.

This clone has a single count. This chain links TRBV1 with TRBJ2-6; the table's D gene call, TRBD1, was not cross checked with the DNA. TRBV1 is recorded as a pseudogene. The CDR3 is 17 amino acids. The CDR3 region is CTSPYRGFPSGANVLTF. The DNA for the CDR3 is TGCACCAGCCCCTACAGGGGGTTTCCCTCTGGGGCCAACGTCCTGACTTTC.

The chain carries TRBV27 and TRBJ1-4; D might be TRBD1 (6 bases). Trimming left V 1 base short and J 6 bases short, with 6 bases between. The V gene's germline CDR1 is MNHEY and CDR2 SMNVEV (reference sequence). CDR3 size: 13 residues. The CDR3 DNA is TGTGCCAGCAGTTTATACAGGGATGAAAAACTGTTTTTT. Amino acids: CASSLYRDEKLFF.

The chain joins TRBV6-5 to TRBJ1-2; TRBD1 is a possible D gene (6 bases). This CDR3 is 16 amino acids long. Trimming pared 2 bases from V and 6 bases from J, leaving 19 bases between. Germline CDR1 and CDR2: MNHEY and SVGAGI. The CDR3 sequence is CASSYAPGALGHGYTF. CDR3 DNA sequence: TGTGCCAGCAGTTACGCCCCAGGGGCCCTTGGGCATGGCTACACCTTC.

The chain carries TRBV7-9 and TRBJ2-1; 9 nucleotides align to TRBD1. CDR1 is SEHNR, CDR2 FQNEAQ, per germline (reference sequence). This CDR3 contains 14 residues. V trimming: 5 bases; J trimming: 7 bases; junction bases outside the gene matches: 6. CDR3 in DNA: TGTGCCAGCAGCGTCCGACAGGGGGGTAATGAGCAGTTCTTC. The encoded protein is CASSVRQGGNEQFF.

The chain recombines TRBV30 with TRBJ2-6, with D tentatively TRBD1 (7 bases). Trimming stripped 2 bases from V and 0 bases from J, with 17 bases between. Per germline, CDR1 GTSNPN and CDR2 SVGIG (reference sequence). This CDR3 comprises 18 residues. CDR3 DNA sequence: TGTGCCTGGAGTTCGGCGGGACAGCGTTTCTCTGGGGCCAACGTCCTGACTTTC. This encodes CAWSSAGQRFSGANVLTF.

The chain uses TRBV19 and TRBJ2-1; maybe TRBD1 (6 bases). The CDR3 contains 14 residues. Germline V gene lookup returns CDR1 LNHDA and CDR2 SQIVND (reference sequence). V lost 3 bases and J 7 bases, leaving 13 bases between the germline ends. The CDR3 DNA reads as TGTGCCAGTAGTATCCTAACAGGGACAAATGAGCAGTTCTTC. Its translation: CASSILTGTNEQFF. The full variable domain, its missing parts supplied by reference TRBV19 and TRBJ2-1, is DGGITQSPKYLFRKEGQNVTLSCEQNLNHDAMYWYRQDPGQGLRLIYYSQIVNDFQKGDIAEGYSVSREKKESFPLTVTSAQKNPTAFYLCASSILTGTNEQFFGPGTRLTVL.

This clone appeared once. J is TRBJ2-7 and V is TRBV27; 10 nucleotides match TRBD1. CDR3 length: 14 residues. Germline assignment: CDR1 MNHEY and CDR2 SMNVEV (reference sequence). Trimming cost V 3 bases and J 2 bases; bases outside gene matches: 1. The CDR3 loop reads CASSLGTGAYEQYF. The DNA of the CDR3 is TGTGCCAGCAGTTTGGGGACAGGGGCCTACGAGCAGTACTTC.